This T cell receptor beta chain originates from a study of T cell responses to AZD1222 COVID-19 vaccine. Findings and limits, study-wide: Variant regions that are unmutated are reportedly the target of nearly half of spike-specific TCRs.

Only in-frame clones appear in the TCRdb table, and some are missing; sequencing was by immunoSEQ multiplex PCR. Found here are about 200,000 clones, around 94% of them singletons; the top ten hold about 1.5%. Germline V lookup: CDR1 SGHRS, CDR2 YFSETQ. This CDR3 region has 15 residues. Unmatched junction bases numbered 3, after V lost 3 bases and J lost 5 bases. This clone is a singleton in its sample. Its antigen is currently unknown. The receptor was derived from an adult who received the MenACWY meningococcal vaccine as a control. Sequencing was performed on peripheral blood, taken 28 days after the second dose of the MenACWY control vaccine. The V gene is TRBV5-1, the J gene TRBJ1-4, with 11 bases identical to TRBD1. The CDR3 is CASSWGDRGNEKLFF. The CDR3 DNA reads as TGCGCCAGCAGCTGGGGGGACAGGGGGAATGAAAAACTGTTTTTT. Combining the CDR3 with reference TRBV5-1 and TRBJ1-4 gives the whole variable domain KAGVTQTPRYLIKTRGQQVTLSCSPISGHRSVSWYQQTPGQGLQFLFEYFSETQRNKGNFPGRFSGRQFSNSRSEMNVSTLELGDSALYLCASSWGDRGNEKLFFGSGTQLSVL.